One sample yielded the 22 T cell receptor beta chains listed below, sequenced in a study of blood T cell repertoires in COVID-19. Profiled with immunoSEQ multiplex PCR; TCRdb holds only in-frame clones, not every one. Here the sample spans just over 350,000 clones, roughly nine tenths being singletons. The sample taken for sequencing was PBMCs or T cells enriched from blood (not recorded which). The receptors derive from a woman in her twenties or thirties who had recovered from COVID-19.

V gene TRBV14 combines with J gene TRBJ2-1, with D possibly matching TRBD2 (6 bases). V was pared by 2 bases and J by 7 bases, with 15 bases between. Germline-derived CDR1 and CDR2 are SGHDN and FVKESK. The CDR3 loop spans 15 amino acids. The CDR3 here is CASSQLRGSVNEQFF. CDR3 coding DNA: TGTGCCAGCAGCCAATTGCGGGGATCCGTGAATGAGCAGTTCTTC.

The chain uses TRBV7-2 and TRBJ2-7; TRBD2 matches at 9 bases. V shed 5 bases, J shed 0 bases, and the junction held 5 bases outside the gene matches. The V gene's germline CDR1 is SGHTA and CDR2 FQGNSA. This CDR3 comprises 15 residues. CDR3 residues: CASSLSGGTSYEQYF. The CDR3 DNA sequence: TGTGCCAGCAGCCTCAGCGGGGGGACCTCCTACGAGCAGTACTTC.

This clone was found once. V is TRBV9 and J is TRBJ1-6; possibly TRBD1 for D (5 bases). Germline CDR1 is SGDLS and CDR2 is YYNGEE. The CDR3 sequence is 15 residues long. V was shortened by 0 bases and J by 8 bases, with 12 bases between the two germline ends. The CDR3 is CASSVGSGQDSPLHF. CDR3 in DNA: TGTGCCAGCAGCGTAGGGTCAGGGCAGGATTCACCCCTCCACTTT.

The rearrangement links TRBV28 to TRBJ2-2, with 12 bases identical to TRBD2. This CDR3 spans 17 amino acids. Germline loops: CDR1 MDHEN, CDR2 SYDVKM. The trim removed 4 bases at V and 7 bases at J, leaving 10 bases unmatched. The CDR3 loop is CASSSMDRLAGDGELFF. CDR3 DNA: TGTGCCAGCAGTTCCATGGATCGACTAGCGGGAGACGGGGAGCTGTTTTTT. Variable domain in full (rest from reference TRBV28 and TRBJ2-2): DVKVTQSSRYLVKRTGEKVFLECVQDMDHENMFWYRQDPGLGLRLIYFSYDVKMKEKGDIPEGYSVSREKKERFSLILESASTNQTSMYLCASSSMDRLAGDGELFFGEGSRLTVL.

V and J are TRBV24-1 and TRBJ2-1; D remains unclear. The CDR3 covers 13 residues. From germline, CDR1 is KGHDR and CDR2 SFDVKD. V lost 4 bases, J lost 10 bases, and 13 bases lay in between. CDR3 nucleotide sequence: TGTGCCACCAGTGAAACCATAACAGAGGAGCAGTTCTTC. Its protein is CATSETITEEQFF.

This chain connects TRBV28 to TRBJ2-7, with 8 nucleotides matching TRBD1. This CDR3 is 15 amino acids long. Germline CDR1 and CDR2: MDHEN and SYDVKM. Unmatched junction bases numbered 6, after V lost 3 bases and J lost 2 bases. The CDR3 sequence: CASSFRTGPTYEQYF. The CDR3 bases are TGTGCCAGCAGTTTTAGGACAGGGCCCACCTACGAGCAGTACTTC. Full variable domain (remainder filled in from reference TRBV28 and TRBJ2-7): DVKVTQSSRYLVKRTGEKVFLECVQDMDHENMFWYRQDPGLGLRLIYFSYDVKMKEKGDIPEGYSVSREKKERFSLILESASTNQTSMYLCASSFRTGPTYEQYFGPGTRLTVT.

CDR3 in DNA: TGCGCCAGCAGCCCCCTAGCAACTAATGAAAAACTGTTTTTT. It codes for CASSPLATNEKLFF. V gene TRBV5-1 combines with J gene TRBJ1-4; D is unresolved. The CDR3 covers 14 residues. Trimming removed 4 bases at V and 0 bases at J, with 7 bases between. Germline assignment: CDR1 SGHRS and CDR2 YFSETQ. The full variable domain, completed using reference TRBV5-1 and TRBJ1-4, is KAGVTQTPRYLIKTRGQQVTLSCSPISGHRSVSWYQQTPGQGLQFLFEYFSETQRNKGNFPGRFSGRQFSNSRSEMNVSTLELGDSALYLCASSPLATNEKLFFGSGTQLSVL.

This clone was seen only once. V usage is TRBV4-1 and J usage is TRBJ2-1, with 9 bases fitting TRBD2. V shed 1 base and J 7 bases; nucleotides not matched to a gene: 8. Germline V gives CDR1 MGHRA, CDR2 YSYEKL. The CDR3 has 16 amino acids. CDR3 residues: CASSQGRGGPSNEQFF. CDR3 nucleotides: TGCGCCAGCAGCCAAGGGCGGGGGGGCCCTAGTAATGAGCAGTTCTTC.

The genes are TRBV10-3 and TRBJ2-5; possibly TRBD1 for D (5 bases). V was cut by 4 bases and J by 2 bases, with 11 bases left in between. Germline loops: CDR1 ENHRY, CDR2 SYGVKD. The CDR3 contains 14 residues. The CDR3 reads CAISGGGQQETQYF. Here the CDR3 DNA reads TGTGCCATCAGTGGGGGCGGTCAGCAAGAGACCCAGTACTTC.

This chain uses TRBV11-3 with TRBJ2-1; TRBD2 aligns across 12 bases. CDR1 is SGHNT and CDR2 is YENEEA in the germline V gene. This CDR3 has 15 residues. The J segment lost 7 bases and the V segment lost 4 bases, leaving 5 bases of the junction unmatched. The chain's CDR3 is CASSSSGTSGNEQFF. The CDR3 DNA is TGTGCCAGCAGCTCCTCCGGGACTAGCGGGAATGAGCAGTTCTTC.

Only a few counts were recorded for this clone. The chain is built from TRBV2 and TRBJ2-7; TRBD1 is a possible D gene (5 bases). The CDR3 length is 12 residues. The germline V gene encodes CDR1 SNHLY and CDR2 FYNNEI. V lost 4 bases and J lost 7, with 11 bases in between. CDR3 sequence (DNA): TGTGCCAGCAGTGCAGGGCAAATTGAGCAGTACTTC. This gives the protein CASSAGQIEQYF.

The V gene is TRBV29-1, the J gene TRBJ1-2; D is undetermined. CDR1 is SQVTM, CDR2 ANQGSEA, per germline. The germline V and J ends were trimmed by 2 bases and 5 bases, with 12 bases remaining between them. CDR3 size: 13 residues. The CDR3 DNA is TGCAGCGTTGAAAACTCTTCCGATTATGGCTACACCTTC. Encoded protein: CSVENSSDYGYTF. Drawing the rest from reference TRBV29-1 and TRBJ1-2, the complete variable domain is SAVISQKPSRDICQRGTSLTIQCQVDSQVTMMFWYRQQPGQSLTLIATANQGSEATYESGFVIDKFPISRPNLTFSTLTVSNMSPEDSSIYLCSVENSSDYGYTFGSGTRLTVV.

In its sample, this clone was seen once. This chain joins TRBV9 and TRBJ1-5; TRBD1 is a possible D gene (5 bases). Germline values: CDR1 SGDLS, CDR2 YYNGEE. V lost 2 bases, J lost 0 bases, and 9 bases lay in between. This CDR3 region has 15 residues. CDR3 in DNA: TGTGCCAGCAGCGTGGGGCCAAATAGCAATCAGCCCCAGCATTTT. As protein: CASSVGPNSNQPQHF.

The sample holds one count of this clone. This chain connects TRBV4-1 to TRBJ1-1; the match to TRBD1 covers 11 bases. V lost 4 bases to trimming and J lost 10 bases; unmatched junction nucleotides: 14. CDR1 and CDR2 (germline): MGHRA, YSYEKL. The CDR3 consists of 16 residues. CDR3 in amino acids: CASSLMEGQGVSGAFF. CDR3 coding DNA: TGCGCCAGCAGCCTTATGGAGGGACAGGGGGTCTCCGGAGCTTTCTTT.

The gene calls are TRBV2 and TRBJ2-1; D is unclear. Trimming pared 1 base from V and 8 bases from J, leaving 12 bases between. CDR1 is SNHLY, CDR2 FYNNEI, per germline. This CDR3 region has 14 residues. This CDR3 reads CASSEGGSRDEQFF. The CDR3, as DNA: TGTGCCAGCAGTGAAGGTGGTAGCCGGGATGAGCAGTTCTTC.

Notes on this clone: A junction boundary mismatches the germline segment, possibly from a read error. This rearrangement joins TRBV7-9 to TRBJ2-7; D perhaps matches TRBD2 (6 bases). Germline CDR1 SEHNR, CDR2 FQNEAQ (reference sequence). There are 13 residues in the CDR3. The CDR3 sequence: CASSPRDSYSPCF. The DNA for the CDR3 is TGTGCCAGCAGCCCCAGGGACTCCTATAGCCCCTGCTTC.

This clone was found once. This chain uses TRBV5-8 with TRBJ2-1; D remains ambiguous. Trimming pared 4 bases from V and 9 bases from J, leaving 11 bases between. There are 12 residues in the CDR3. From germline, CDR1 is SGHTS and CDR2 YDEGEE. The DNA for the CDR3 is TGTGCCAGCAGCAAGAATGTCGGTGAGCAGTTCTTC. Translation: CASSKNVGEQFF.

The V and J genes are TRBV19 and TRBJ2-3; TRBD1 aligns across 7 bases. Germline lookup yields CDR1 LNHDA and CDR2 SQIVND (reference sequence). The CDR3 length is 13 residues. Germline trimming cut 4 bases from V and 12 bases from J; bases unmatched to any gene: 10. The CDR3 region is CASSTSDRAPQYF. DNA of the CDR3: TGTGCCAGTAGTACCTCAGACAGGGCCCCCCAGTATTTT.

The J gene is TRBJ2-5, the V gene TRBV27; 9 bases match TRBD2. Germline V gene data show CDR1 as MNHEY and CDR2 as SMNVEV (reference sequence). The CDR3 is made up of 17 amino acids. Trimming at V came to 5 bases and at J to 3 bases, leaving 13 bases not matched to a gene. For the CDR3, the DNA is TGTGCCAGCAGTCCCCTAGGGGCGGGGGGGCCAGAAGAGACCCAGTACTTC. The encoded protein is CASSPLGAGGPEETQYF.

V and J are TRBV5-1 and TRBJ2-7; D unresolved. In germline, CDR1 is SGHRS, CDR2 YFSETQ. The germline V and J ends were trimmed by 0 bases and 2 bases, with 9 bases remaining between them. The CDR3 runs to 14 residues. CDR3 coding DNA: TGCGCCAGCAGCTTGGAATTCCAGACCTACGAGCAGTACTTC. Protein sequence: CASSLEFQTYEQYF.

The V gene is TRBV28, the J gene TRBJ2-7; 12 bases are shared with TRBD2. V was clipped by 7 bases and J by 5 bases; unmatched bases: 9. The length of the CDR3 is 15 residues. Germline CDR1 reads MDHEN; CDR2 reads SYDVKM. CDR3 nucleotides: TGTGCCAGCATCGGGGCTAGCGGGGGGGCCAACGAGCAGTACTTC. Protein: CASIGASGGANEQYF. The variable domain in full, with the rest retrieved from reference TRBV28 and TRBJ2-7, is DVKVTQSSRYLVKRTGEKVFLECVQDMDHENMFWYRQDPGLGLRLIYFSYDVKMKEKGDIPEGYSVSREKKERFSLILESASTNQTSMYLCASIGASGGANEQYFGPGTRLTVT.

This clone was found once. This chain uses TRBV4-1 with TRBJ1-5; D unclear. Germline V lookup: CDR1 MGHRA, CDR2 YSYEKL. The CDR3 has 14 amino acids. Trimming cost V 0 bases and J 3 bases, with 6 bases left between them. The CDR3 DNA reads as TGCGCCAGCAGCCAAGATACGGTCAATCAGCCCCAGCATTTT. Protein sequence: CASSQDTVNQPQHF.